This TCR beta chain was captured by sequencing in a study of T-cell reconstitution after alpha-beta-depleted transplantation in children. Unique molecular identifiers were used in preparing the TCRbeta library. TCRdb reprocessed the PCR reads via MiXCR and lists one record per CDR3 protein. The sample lists about 500,000 distinct CDR3 sequences, approximately 30% seen once, with less than 2.5% in the top ten. V was trimmed by 4 bases and J by 4 bases, leaving 11 bases between them. The CDR3 has 14 residues. The germline V gene encodes CDR1 SGDLS and CDR2 YYNGEE. The receptor comes from a human donor who donated a stem cell graft to a child with aplastic anemia. V gene TRBV9 combines with J gene TRBJ2-2; no clear D. This sample comprised PBMCs from the stem cell graft donor, obtained from the stem cell graft. The CDR3 loop is CASSSRPSTGELFF. CDR3 in DNA: TGTGCCAGCAGCTCACGTCCGAGCACCGGGGAGCTGTTTTTT.